Listed below are T cell receptor beta chains from one sample, sequenced in a study of blood T cell repertoires in COVID-19. Using immunoSEQ multiplex PCR, the repertoire was profiled, and TCRdb retains in-frame clones only, with some absent. Seen here are roughly 200,000 clones, over 70% observed once, and the top ten hold approximately 7.2%. Source material: peripheral blood. Every receptor here comes from a woman older than 75 with acute or convalescent COVID-19. The CDR3 runs from the conserved cysteine through the conserved F or W. The D gene is left open where the match is weak. Rows give clone size only sometimes, using once, few, many, or a class for an expanded clone.

clone size	D gene	J gene	V gene	CDR3 protein	CDR3 DNA
-	TRBD2	TRBJ2-5	TRBV3-1/TRBV3-2	CASSPSQRGGQETQYF	TGTGCCAGCAGCCCCAGCCAGCGGGGGGGCCAGGAGACCCAGTACTTC
once	TRBD2	TRBJ2-1	TRBV12-5	CASGLDSLAGEGEQFF	TGTGCTAGTGGTTTGGATAGTCTAGCGGGAGAGGGTGAGCAGTTCTTC
-	-	TRBJ1-4	TRBV5-1	CASSLLTGDNEKLFF	TGCGCCAGCAGCTTGTTGACAGGCGATAATGAAAAACTGTTTTTT
once	-	TRBJ2-1	TRBV24-1	CATTSYNEQFF	TGTGCCACCACTTCCTACAATGAGCAGTTCTTC
-	-	TRBJ1-4	TRBV7-2	CASSLGRREKLFF	TGTGCCAGCAGCTTAGGGAGGCGTGAAAAACTGTTTTTT
-	-	TRBJ1-6	TRBV7-9	CASSPGGDSSPLHF	TGTGCCAGCAGTCCGGGCGGGGATAGCTCACCCCTCCACTTT
-	-	TRBJ2-1	TRBV7-9	CASSRTDYNEQFF	TGTGCCAGCAGCCGGACAGACTACAATGAGCAGTTCTTC
-	TRBD2	TRBJ2-1	TRBV27	CASSSLGGERNEQFF	TGTGCCAGCAGTTCCCTTGGGGGGGAACGCAATGAGCAGTTCTTC
-	-	TRBJ2-1	TRBV5-4	CASSLFFYNEQFF	TGTGCCAGCAGCTTGTTCTTTTACAATGAGCAGTTCTTC
-	TRBD2	TRBJ2-3	TRBV5-1	CASSPGGTDTQYF	TGCGCCAGCAGCCCGGGGGGGACAGATACGCAGTATTTT
-	TRBD2	TRBJ2-2	TRBV18	CASSLRTSGTAGELFF	TGTGCCAGCTCCCTCCGGACTAGCGGGACCGCCGGGGAGCTGTTTTTT
-	TRBD1	TRBJ1-1	TRBV5-6	CASSPSWMGTVNTEAFF	TGTGCCAGCAGCCCCAGTTGGATGGGGACAGTGAACACTGAAGCTTTCTTT
once	-	TRBJ2-5	TRBV19	CASSSPSGYAQETQYF	TGTGCCAGTAGCTCACCTTCAGGGTACGCCCAAGAGACCCAGTACTTC
once	-	TRBJ1-2	TRBV12-3/TRBV12-4	CASSLRGGYTF	TGTGCCAGCAGCCTCCGGGGTGGCTACACCTTC
-	TRBD1	TRBJ2-2	TRBV3-1/TRBV3-2	CASSRDRGQTGELFF	TGTGCCAGCAGCCGGGACAGGGGGCAAACCGGGGAGCTGTTTTTT
-	-	TRBJ1-2	TRBV11-3	CASSLVVSSGYGYTF	TGTGCCAGCAGCTTAGTTGTGTCATCGGGCTATGGCTACACCTTC
-	-	TRBJ1-1	TRBV2	CASSQRTGTPEAFF	TGTGCCAGCAGTCAACGGACTGGGACACCCGAAGCTTTCTTT
-	-	TRBJ2-2	TRBV28	CATDGDSNTGELFF	TGTGCCACTGACGGGGATTCGAACACCGGGGAGCTGTTTTTT
-	-	TRBJ1-4	TRBV4-2	CASSRRHVGDEKLFF	TGTGCCAGCAGCCGCCGCCACGTAGGGGATGAAAAACTGTTTTTT
-	TRBD2	TRBJ2-7	TRBV28	CASSSGTNYEQYF	TGTGCCAGCAGCTCCGGGACTAACTACGAGCAGTACTTC
-	TRBD2	TRBJ2-2	TRBV7-8	CASSFGLENTGELFF	TGTGCCAGCAGCTTTGGACTAGAAAACACCGGGGAGCTGTTTTTT
once	TRBD2	TRBJ2-7	TRBV18	CASSSNRGLANEQYF	TGTGCCAGCTCATCAAATAGGGGACTAGCAAACGAGCAGTACTTC
few	-	TRBJ1-6	TRBV3-1/TRBV3-2	CASSQDWGGGRSPLHF	TGTGCCAGCAGCCAAGATTGGGGAGGCGGGCGATCACCCCTCCACTTT
-	TRBD1	TRBJ2-5	TRBV6-1	CASSEVQGADWETQYF	TGTGCCAGCAGTGAGGTACAGGGGGCGGACTGGGAGACCCAGTACTTC
-	-	TRBJ1-4	TRBV30	CAWSREVNEKLFF	TGTGCCTGGAGTCGCGAGGTTAATGAAAAACTGTTTTTT
-	-	TRBJ2-1	TRBV10-3	CAISDSRTSRNYNEQFF	TGTGCCATCAGTGATAGTAGGACTTCGCGTAACTACAATGAGCAGTTCTTC
-	TRBD1	TRBJ2-3	TRBV9	CASSVRQGSTDTQYF	TGTGCCAGCAGCGTTCGACAGGGCAGCACAGATACGCAGTATTTT
-	TRBD2	TRBJ2-2	TRBV19	CASSGTSGTGELFF	TGTGCCAGCTCAGGGACTAGCGGCACCGGGGAGCTGTTTTTT
-	-	TRBJ2-7	TRBV6-5	CASSYYFGGYEQYF	TGTGCCAGCAGTTATTATTTCGGGGGATACGAGCAGTACTTC
-	-	TRBJ2-7	TRBV6-5	CASSLKPGTYEQYF	TGTGCCAGCAGCTTAAAACCAGGTACCTACGAGCAGTACTTC
-	TRBD1	TRBJ2-7	TRBV10-1	CASRTGANEQYF	TGCGCCAGCAGGACAGGGGCCAACGAGCAGTACTTC
-	-	TRBJ1-5	TRBV29-1	CSVRGSNQPQHF	TGCAGCGTTCGGGGGAGCAATCAGCCCCAGCATTTT
-	-	TRBJ1-5	TRBV6-1	CASSEHSSNQPQHF	TGTGCCAGCAGTGAACACAGTAGCAATCAGCCCCAGCATTTT
-	TRBD2	TRBJ2-2	TRBV18	CASSPRTSGTNTGELFF	TGTGCCAGCTCACCGCGGACTAGCGGGACGAACACCGGGGAGCTGTTTTTT
-	TRBD2	TRBJ2-7	TRBV3-1/TRBV3-2	CASSLTTSGTSGGFYEQYF	TGTGCCAGCAGCCTCACCACTTCCGGGACTAGCGGGGGGTTCTACGAGCAGTACTTC
-	-	TRBJ2-5	TRBV5-8	CASTLRGRWETQYF	TGTGCCAGCACCCTTAGAGGGCGGTGGGAGACCCAGTACTTC